The 32 T cell receptor beta chains below were found in one sample sequenced in a study of long-term antiretroviral therapy in people with HIV. With survey level as its setting, the immunoSEQ assay was v3.0. TCRdb's copy holds only in-frame clones and misses some; the assay was immunoSEQ multiplex PCR. This table has 20,000 to 30,000 clones, around three quarters appearing once. This specimen consisted of unsorted PBMCs, obtained 1.2 years after starting antiretroviral therapy. Receptor source: a woman in her thirties or forties with HIV.

The chain carries TRBV5-4 and TRBJ1-3; D is unclear. Trimming took off 5 bases at V and 2 bases at J, with 11 bases between the two ends. This CDR3 spans 14 amino acids. Germline loops: CDR1 SGHNT, CDR2 YYREEE (reference sequence). This CDR3 reads CASSQDLAGNTIYF. CDR3 DNA: TGTGCCAGCAGTCAGGACCTAGCTGGAAACACCATATATTTT.

The chain couples TRBV18 to TRBJ2-2; the match to TRBD2 covers 10 bases. J lost 6 bases, V lost 4 bases, and 5 bases had no gene match. The CDR3 consists of 15 residues. Germline V gives CDR1 KGHSH, CDR2 LQKENI. The DNA for the CDR3 is TGTGCCAGCTCACGTGGAGCGGGAGGGCCCGGGGAGCTGTTTTTT. Protein product: CASSRGAGGPGELFF.

This chain connects TRBV15 to TRBJ1-5; D unresolved. The CDR3 consists of 13 residues. V lost 6 bases to trimming and J lost 5 bases, with 11 bases between them. Germline V CDR1 and CDR2: LNHNV, YYDKDF (reference sequence). The CDR3 region is CATSAGSDQPQHF. DNA of the CDR3: TGTGCCACCAGTGCGGGGAGCGATCAGCCCCAGCATTTT.

V and J are TRBV7-9 and TRBJ2-3; 9 bases line up with TRBD2. This CDR3 is 17 amino acids long. The germline CDR1 and CDR2 sequences are SEHNR and FQNEAQ (reference sequence). V was clipped by 2 bases and J by 2 bases; unmatched bases: 8. The CDR3 sequence is CASSLSGIAGATDTQYF. CDR3 sequence (DNA): TGTGCCAGCAGCTTAAGTGGGATAGCGGGGGCCACAGATACGCAGTATTTT. Using reference TRBV7-9 and TRBJ2-3 for the parts outside the CDR3, the full variable domain is DTGVSQNPRHKITKRGQNVTFRCDPISEHNRLYWYRQTLGQGPEFLTYFQNEAQLEKSRLLSDRFSAERPKGSFSTLEIQRTEQGDSAMYLCASSLSGIAGATDTQYFGPGTRLTVL.

The chain links TRBV5-6 to TRBJ1-1, with 9 positions matching TRBD1. The CDR3 consists of 18 residues. The germline CDR1 and CDR2 sequences are SGHDT and YYEEEE. Trimming took 4 bases from V and 0 from J; bases not matched to a gene: 13. The CDR3 sequence: CASSRNRGHVPMNTEAFF. In nucleotides, the CDR3 is TGTGCCAGCAGCAGGAACAGGGGGCACGTCCCTATGAACACTGAAGCTTTCTTT. Full variable domain (remainder filled in from reference TRBV5-6 and TRBJ1-1): DAGVTQSPTHLIKTRGQQVTLRCSPKSGHDTVSWYQQALGQGPQFIFQYYEEEERQRGNFPDRFSGHQFPNYSSELNVNALLLGDSALYLCASSRNRGHVPMNTEAFFGQGTRLTVV.

The chain recombines TRBV4-2 with TRBJ1-6, with 9 bases that match TRBD1. Germline CDR1 LGHNA, CDR2 YNFKEQ. The V and J ends lost 1 base and 8 bases, in that order; junction bases with no gene match: 3. CDR3 length: 15 residues. The CDR3, as DNA: TGTGCCAGCAGCCAAGTCCGGGACAGGGATTCACCCCTCCACTTT. Translation gives CASSQVRDRDSPLHF.

The rearrangement links TRBV5-8 to TRBJ1-2; D gene ambiguous. Germline V CDR1 and CDR2: SGHTS, YDEGEE. This CDR3 contains 15 residues. Trimming left V 2 bases short and J 0 bases short, with 11 bases between. The DNA of the CDR3 is TGTGCCAGCAGCTTATTGCCAGCGACTAACTATGGCTACACCTTC. Its protein product is CASSLLPATNYGYTF.

This clone came up a few times. The chain joins TRBV5-6 to TRBJ1-3; tentatively, D is TRBD1 (5 bases). V lost 4 bases to trimming and J lost 7 bases, with 15 bases between them. Germline V CDR1 and CDR2: SGHDT, YYEEEE. There are 14 residues in the CDR3. The DNA of the CDR3 is TGTGCCAGCAGCCTCGGGACGGTCGGGAACACCATATATTTT. It translates to CASSLGTVGNTIYF.

The chain combines TRBV5-1 with TRBJ1-1; D is uncertain. Germline V lookup: CDR1 SGHRS, CDR2 YFSETQ. The CDR3 is made up of 15 amino acids. Trimming removed 4 bases from V and 1 base from J, with 14 bases in between. Written as DNA, the CDR3 is TGCGCCAGCAGCCCCCTGCCAGGCGAGAACACTGAAGCTTTCTTT. Residues: CASSPLPGENTEAFF.

The V gene is TRBV10-2, the J gene TRBJ2-5; D is unresolved. V lost 2 bases, J lost 4 bases, and 5 bases lay in between. The CDR3 spans 12 residues. Germline values: CDR1 WSHSY, CDR2 SAAADI. The CDR3 nucleotides are TGCGCCAGCAGTGAGGTGAGAGAGACCCAGTACTTC. Translated, it gives CASSEVRETQYF.

This clone has a handful of counts. The V and J genes are TRBV19 and TRBJ1-1; the D gene is possibly TRBD1 (5 bases). Germline V gene sequence: CDR1 LNHDA, CDR2 SQIVND (reference sequence). This CDR3 has 13 amino acids. The germline V and J ends were trimmed by 3 bases and 5 bases, with 10 bases remaining between them. CDR3 amino acids: CASSIWGMTEAFF. As DNA, the CDR3 is TGTGCCAGTAGTATCTGGGGGATGACTGAAGCTTTCTTT.

The rearrangement joins TRBV4-1 to TRBJ2-7; D could derive from TRBD1 or TRBD2 (5 bases each). The ends were cut back, 1 base at V and 7 bases at J, with 11 bases in the middle. The CDR3 length is 13 residues. The germline gives CDR1 MGHRA, CDR2 YSYEKL. The CDR3 protein is CASSQVQGGEQYF. CDR3 coding DNA: TGCGCCAGCAGCCAAGTGCAGGGCGGGGAGCAGTACTTC.

The sample holds one count of this clone. The chain has TRBV19 and TRBJ2-7; maybe TRBD2 (6 bases). V was clipped by 2 bases and J by 5 bases, with 10 bases between them. The CDR3 consists of 13 residues. Germline values: CDR1 LNHDA, CDR2 SQIVND (reference sequence). As DNA, the CDR3 is TGTGCCAGTAGTATAAACGGGGGAGACGAGCAGTACTTC. Amino acids: CASSINGGDEQYF.

V is TRBV4-3 and J is TRBJ2-3; D not resolved. V lost 5 bases to trimming and J lost 1 base, with 10 bases between them. There are 14 residues in the CDR3. Germline CDR1 reads LGHNA; CDR2 reads YSLEER. In DNA form, the CDR3 reads TGCGCCAGCAGCGCGCGGTACGGCACAGATACGCAGTATTTT. This codes for CASSARYGTDTQYF.

V gene TRBV15 combines with J gene TRBJ2-7; D tentatively fits TRBD1 or TRBD2 (5 bases each). The CDR3 covers 16 residues. The germline V gene encodes CDR1 LNHNV and CDR2 YYDKDF (reference sequence). The V gene lost 1 base and the J gene lost 2 bases, with 15 bases spanning the gap. DNA of the CDR3: TGTGCCACCAGCAGAGTCTGGGGGTCGGTAACCTACGAGCAGTACTTC. Translation: CATSRVWGSVTYEQYF.

The rearrangement joins TRBV11-3 to TRBJ2-5; TRBD1 aligns across 9 bases. Germline V lookup: CDR1 SGHNT, CDR2 YENEEA. The CDR3 contains 14 residues. Unmatched junction bases numbered 6, after V lost 5 bases and J lost 5 bases. CDR3 region: CASSHRGLRETQYF. The CDR3 region has the DNA TGTGCCAGCAGCCACAGGGGGCTCAGGGAGACCCAGTACTTC.

The rearrangement uses TRBV15 and TRBJ1-4; tentatively, D is TRBD1 (5 bases). CDR3 length: 15 amino acids. V was shortened by 5 bases and J by 3 bases, with 13 bases between the two germline ends. Germline V lookup: CDR1 LNHNV, CDR2 YYDKDF (reference sequence). The DNA for the CDR3 is TGTGCCACCAGCGAGATTCAGGGTGCTAATGAAAAACTGTTTTTT. Amino acid sequence: CATSEIQGANEKLFF.

The chain is built from TRBV16 and TRBJ2-7, with D unresolved. Germline CDR1 and CDR2: KGHSY and FQNENV. The V gene lost 0 bases and the J gene lost 0 bases, with 15 bases spanning the gap. The length of the CDR3 is 17 residues. The CDR3 DNA sequence: TGTGCCAGCAGCCAATCGCATCGGGCTACCAGCTCCTACGAGCAGTACTTC. As protein: CASSQSHRATSSYEQYF.

The chain has TRBV5-4 and TRBJ2-7, with 7 bases identical to TRBD1. J was trimmed by 6 bases and V by 2 bases; bases with no gene match: 8. Germline CDR1 and CDR2: SGHNT and YYREEE (reference sequence). The CDR3 length is 14 residues. CDR3 residues: CASSFDRASTEQYF. DNA for the CDR3: TGTGCCAGCAGCTTTGACAGGGCATCGACCGAGCAGTACTTC.

This clone appeared a few times. The gene calls are TRBV7-2 and TRBJ2-3; TRBD1 agrees at 7 bases. Trimming at V came to 6 bases and at J to 0 bases, leaving 6 bases not matched to a gene. CDR3 length: 15 amino acids. Germline V gives CDR1 SGHTA, CDR2 FQGNSA. CDR3 nucleotide sequence: TGTGCCAGCAGGAAAGGGACAGCTAGCACAGATACGCAGTATTTT. Translation gives CASRKGTASTDTQYF. The whole variable domain, remainder taken from reference TRBV7-2 and TRBJ2-3, is GAGVSQSPSNKVTEKGKDVELRCDPISGHTALYWYRQSLGQGLEFLIYFQGNSAPDKSGLPSDRFSAERTGGSVSTLTIQRTQQEDSAVYLCASRKGTASTDTQYFGPGTRLTVL.

The chain employs TRBV13 and TRBJ2-1, with D unclear. The CDR3 extends over 13 amino acids. The V gene lost 8 bases and the J gene lost 3 bases, with 11 bases spanning the gap. CDR1 is PRHDT and CDR2 is FYEKMQ in the germline V gene (reference sequence). CDR3 sequence reads: CASSARVYNEQFF. The CDR3 region has the DNA TGTGCCAGCTCGGCTAGGGTCTACAATGAGCAGTTCTTC.

The J gene is TRBJ2-1, the V gene TRBV5-4; D gene uncertain. The V end was cut by 0 bases, the J end by 0 bases, with 4 bases between. CDR3 length equals 14 residues. Germline CDR1 is SGHNT and CDR2 is YYREEE (reference sequence). The CDR3 protein is CASSLESSYNEQFF. The CDR3 region has the DNA TGTGCCAGCAGCTTGGAAAGCTCCTACAATGAGCAGTTCTTC.

This clone appeared once. The chain uses TRBV29-1 and TRBJ2-2; 14 bases line up with TRBD2. V gave up 1 base and J gave up 5 bases; unmatched junction bases: 9. The germline CDR1 and CDR2 sequences are SQVTM and ANQGSEA. The CDR3 is 18 residues long. The DNA of the CDR3 is TGCAGCGTTGAAGCCATGGGGACTAGCGGGAGAGAGACCGGGGAGCTGTTTTTT. This translates into CSVEAMGTSGRETGELFF.

This rearrangement joins TRBV9 to TRBJ1-5; 7 bases are a match to TRBD1. Germline CDR1 is SGDLS and CDR2 is YYNGEE. The ends lost 3 bases at V and 5 bases at J; junction bases unmatched: 2. This CDR3 has 13 amino acids. The CDR3 region has the DNA TGTGCCAGCAGCGACAGGGGTTATCAGCCCCAGCATTTT. It is translated as CASSDRGYQPQHF.

This chain links TRBV9 with TRBJ2-3, with D perhaps matching TRBD1 or TRBD2 (5 bases each). Between the trimmed V and J ends, which lost 3 bases and 2 bases, there was a span of 13 bases. CDR3 length: 15 residues. CDR1 is SGDLS and CDR2 is YYNGEE in the germline V gene. The CDR3 reads CASSAGTLNTDTQYF. CDR3 DNA: TGTGCCAGCAGCGCCGGGACCCTGAACACAGATACGCAGTATTTT.

The gene calls are TRBV18 and TRBJ2-7; D not resolved. CDR3 length: 15 amino acids. V lost 4 bases and J lost 2, with 15 bases in between. Germline loops: CDR1 KGHSH, CDR2 LQKENI. The CDR3 DNA is TGTGCCAGCTCACAAGGACGGCGTTCCACCTACGAGCAGTACTTC. Protein sequence: CASSQGRRSTYEQYF.

This clone was seen only a few times. V and J are TRBV19 and TRBJ1-5; 7 nucleotides match TRBD1. Trimming took 11 bases from V and 2 from J; bases not matched to a gene: 6. The germline V gene has CDR1 LNHDA and CDR2 SQIVND (reference sequence). This CDR3 comprises 13 residues. This CDR3 reads CAGADRGNQPQHF. DNA for the CDR3: TGTGCCGGGGCAGACAGGGGCAATCAGCCCCAGCATTTT. The full variable domain, its missing parts supplied by reference TRBV19 and TRBJ1-5, is DGGITQSPKYLFRKEGQNVTLSCEQNLNHDAMYWYRQDPGQGLRLIYYSQIVNDFQKGDIAEGYSVSREKKESFPLTVTSAQKNPTAFYLCAGADRGNQPQHFGDGTRLSIL.

The chain is built from TRBV7-2 and TRBJ2-7; D is perhaps TRBD2 (5 bases). V was shortened by 1 base and J by 2 bases, with 12 bases between the two germline ends. Per the germline V gene, CDR1 is SGHTA and CDR2 is FQGNSA. The CDR3 runs 15 residues. In DNA form, the CDR3 reads TGTGCCAGCAGCTTAGTCGCTAGCCATGCCTACGAGCAGTACTTC. Its protein is CASSLVASHAYEQYF.

The rearrangement joins TRBV30 to TRBJ1-2; weak D call: TRBD1 (5 bases). Trimming left V 2 bases short and J 4 bases short, with 8 bases between. Germline values: CDR1 GTSNPN, CDR2 SVGIG (reference sequence). The CDR3 is made up of 12 amino acids. The CDR3: CAWSSDSYGYTF. CDR3 in DNA: TGTGCCTGGAGTTCTGACAGCTATGGCTACACCTTC.

The J gene is TRBJ2-2, the V gene TRBV7-9, with D hard to call. The CDR3 length is 13 residues. Germline V gives CDR1 SEHNR, CDR2 FQNEAQ (reference sequence). The germline V and J ends were trimmed by 4 bases and 1 base, with 4 bases remaining between them. CDR3 sequence reads: CASSWMNTGELFF. The CDR3 nucleotides are TGTGCCAGCAGCTGGATGAACACCGGGGAGCTGTTTTTT.

This clone was seen more than once but under ten times. The chain links TRBV12-5 to TRBJ2-7; D call uncertain. Trimming left V 1 base short and J 6 bases short, with 4 bases between. The CDR3 has 11 residues. From germline, CDR1 is LGHNT and CDR2 FRNRAP. This CDR3 reads CASGLGVEQYF. The CDR3 coding sequence is TGTGCTAGTGGTTTGGGGGTCGAGCAGTACTTC.

This chain uses TRBV7-2 with TRBJ2-7, with 8 positions matching TRBD1. This CDR3 comprises 16 residues. From germline, CDR1 is SGHTA and CDR2 FQGNSA. V dropped 5 bases and J dropped 3; count of bases not matched to a gene: 12. CDR3 sequence reads: CASSPAAGGENYEQYF. The DNA of the CDR3 is TGTGCCAGCAGCCCCGCGGCAGGGGGCGAAAACTACGAGCAGTACTTC. Variable domain in full (rest from reference TRBV7-2 and TRBJ2-7): GAGVSQSPSNKVTEKGKDVELRCDPISGHTALYWYRQSLGQGLEFLIYFQGNSAPDKSGLPSDRFSAERTGGSVSTLTIQRTQQEDSAVYLCASSPAAGGENYEQYFGPGTRLTVT.